Below, 11 T cell receptor beta chains from the same sample are listed, as sequenced in a study of beta chain features in type 1 diabetes. cDNA synthesis used the whole RNA isolate, giving expressed TCRB sequences. Data came from immunoSEQ multiplex PCR; TCRdb stores just in-frame clones and leaves some out. The data show 500,000 to 700,000 clones, 15% to 19% seen once. Sample: naive CD4+ T cells from blood. Every receptor here comes from a young man in good health.

The sample holds a few counts of this clone. The J gene is TRBJ1-2, the V gene TRBV7-9, with no clear D. Germline V gives CDR1 SEHNR, CDR2 FQNEAQ (reference sequence). V lost 3 bases to trimming and J lost 5 bases, with 13 bases between them. The CDR3 has 14 amino acids. Here the CDR3 reads CASSFLKAAYGYTF. The CDR3 DNA is TGTGCCAGCAGCTTTTTAAAGGCCGCATATGGCTACACCTTC.

This chain uses TRBV4-3 with TRBJ1-2; D is possibly TRBD1 (6 bases). The CDR3 runs to 17 residues. Trimming left V 1 base short and J 4 bases short, with 19 bases between. CDR1 and CDR2 (germline): LGHNA, YSLEER. The CDR3 protein is CASSQARAPGAPYGYTF. The CDR3 coding sequence is TGCGCCAGCAGCCAAGCCCGGGCGCCAGGGGCCCCCTATGGCTACACCTTC.

V and J are TRBV27 and TRBJ2-7; a weak D match, TRBD2 (6 bases). Trimming cost V 3 bases and J 4 bases, with 19 bases left between them. This CDR3 region has 16 residues. The germline V gene has CDR1 MNHEY and CDR2 SMNVEV (reference sequence). The CDR3 reads CASSLGTGTSLYEQYF. CDR3 DNA sequence: TGTGCCAGCAGTTTGGGGACCGGGACTTCTTTATACGAGCAGTACTTC.

The CDR3 region has the DNA TGCGCCAGCAGCTTAGGACAGGAACGTGAGCAGTTCTTC. It yields the protein CASSLGQEREQFF. The chain carries TRBV5-1 and TRBJ2-1; 7 bases map to TRBD1. The CDR3 runs 13 residues. V dropped 2 bases and J dropped 9; count of bases not matched to a gene: 5. Germline lookup yields CDR1 SGHRS and CDR2 YFSETQ.

About this clone: The same CDR3 is also encoded by other DNA sequences in this sample. This rearrangement joins TRBV28 to TRBJ2-6; no definite D call. V lost 6 bases and J lost 0, with 3 bases in between. This CDR3 spans 13 amino acids. Germline loops: CDR1 MDHEN, CDR2 SYDVKM. CDR3 sequence: CASRGSGANVLTF. DNA of the CDR3: TGTGCCAGCAGGGGCTCTGGGGCCAACGTCCTGACTTTC.

This clone was counted between two and nine times. This rearrangement joins TRBV7-8 to TRBJ2-1; 11 bases line up with TRBD1. Germline-derived CDR1 and CDR2 are SGHVS and FQNEAQ. The CDR3 spans 13 residues. V lost 11 bases, J lost 6 bases, and 6 bases stayed unmatched. The CDR3 DNA sequence: TGTGCCTCACGGGGACAGGGGGGCAATGAGCAGTTCTTC. This encodes CASRGQGGNEQFF.

A few counts support this clone. The rearrangement uses TRBV12-5 and TRBJ1-5, with a weak D call TRBD1 (5 bases). The CDR3 runs 18 residues. The V end was cut by 1 base, the J end by 0 bases, with 16 bases between. Germline V gene lookup returns CDR1 LGHNT and CDR2 FRNRAP. The CDR3 DNA is TGTGCTAGTGGTTTGGCCTACTTGGGGCAGCCTAGCAATCAGCCCCAGCATTTT. This encodes CASGLAYLGQPSNQPQHF.

This clone has a handful of counts. The chain is built from TRBV2 and TRBJ1-2, with D possibly matching TRBD1 (5 bases). The CDR3 is 14 amino acids. Germline CDR1 reads SNHLY; CDR2 reads FYNNEI. V was cut by 4 bases and J by 2 bases, with 11 bases left in between. CDR3 loop: CASSVETVNYGYTF. The DNA for the CDR3 is TGTGCCAGCAGTGTAGAGACAGTAAACTATGGCTACACCTTC.

This clone was recorded once. This chain joins TRBV4-2 and TRBJ1-1; D is unclear. There are 16 residues in the CDR3. Trimming removed 4 bases from V and 0 bases from J, with 15 bases in between. Germline values: CDR1 LGHNA, CDR2 YNFKEQ. CDR3 in amino acids: CASSRGGNPMNTEAFF. CDR3 nucleotide sequence: TGTGCCAGCAGCCGGGGAGGGAACCCCATGAACACTGAAGCTTTCTTT.

This chain connects TRBV4-3 to TRBJ1-2, with D perhaps matching TRBD1 (6 bases). V was trimmed by 0 bases and J by 3 bases, leaving 14 bases between them. Germline loops: CDR1 LGHNA, CDR2 YSLEER. The CDR3 runs to 16 residues. DNA of the CDR3: TGCGCCAGCAGCCAAGATAGTATAGAGGGGGACTATGGCTACACCTTC. It encodes CASSQDSIEGDYGYTF.

The rearrangement uses TRBV28 and TRBJ2-7, with 9 bases matching TRBD1. The length of the CDR3 is 15 residues. The germline V gene has CDR1 MDHEN and CDR2 SYDVKM. The trim removed 10 bases at V and 7 bases at J, leaving 17 bases unmatched. The CDR3 region is CATSTGTGFFREQYF. CDR3 bases: TGTGCCACCTCAACCGGGACAGGGTTTTTTCGGGAGCAGTACTTC.